This entry concerns a single T cell receptor beta chain. This PCR relied on a set of 60 Vbeta primers and 13 Jbeta primers. Repertoires were generated with immunoSEQ multiplex PCR, while TCRdb's copy carries only in-frame clones and drops some. The table has 150,000 to 200,000 clones, roughly 80% seen once. Germline assignment: CDR1 SGHRS and CDR2 YFSETQ. CDR3 length: 16 residues. The junction had 4 bases not matched to a gene; V was cut back by 3 bases and J by 0 bases. This sample was taken from a study of cytomegalovirus exposure and HLA in healthy donors. Overall study: An early release of data contained about 85 million unique TCRs, which came from HLA-typed donors. Of some 360 genotyped donors, about 81% clustered with self-reported Caucasian donors.

The TCR was taken from a male donor in good health and CMV-seronegative. Source material: PBMCs. V and J are TRBV5-1 and TRBJ2-2, with 8 bases lining up with TRBD1. CDR3 residues: CASSYLTGANTGELFF. In nucleotides, the CDR3 is TGCGCCAGCAGCTACCTGACAGGGGCGAACACCGGGGAGCTGTTTTTT.